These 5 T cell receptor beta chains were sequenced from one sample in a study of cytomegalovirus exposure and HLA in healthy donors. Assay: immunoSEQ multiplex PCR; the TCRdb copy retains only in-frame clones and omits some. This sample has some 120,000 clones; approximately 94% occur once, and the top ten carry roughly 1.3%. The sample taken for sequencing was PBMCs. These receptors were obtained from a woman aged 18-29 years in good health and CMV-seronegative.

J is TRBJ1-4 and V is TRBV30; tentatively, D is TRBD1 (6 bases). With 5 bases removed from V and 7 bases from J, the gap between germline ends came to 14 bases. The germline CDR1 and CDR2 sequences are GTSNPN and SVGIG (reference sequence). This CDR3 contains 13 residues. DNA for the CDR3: TGTGCCTGGGGCGTGGGGGCTCGTGAAAAACTGTTTTTT. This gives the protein CAWGVGAREKLFF.

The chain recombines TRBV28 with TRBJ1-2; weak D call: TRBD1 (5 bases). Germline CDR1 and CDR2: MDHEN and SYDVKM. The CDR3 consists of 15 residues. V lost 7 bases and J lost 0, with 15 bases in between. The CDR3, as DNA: TGTGCCAGCACCTTGGACAACCCGACTAACTATGGCTACACCTTC. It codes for CASTLDNPTNYGYTF.

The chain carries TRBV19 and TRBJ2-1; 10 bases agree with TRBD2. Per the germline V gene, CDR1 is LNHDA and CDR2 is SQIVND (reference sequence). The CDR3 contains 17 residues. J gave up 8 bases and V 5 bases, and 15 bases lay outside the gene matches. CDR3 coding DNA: TGTGCCAGTAGTCGACAGGGACAGAGCGGGAGGGCCCATGAGCAGTTCTTC. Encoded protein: CASSRQGQSGRAHEQFF.

CDR3: CASSLSRDEQYF. CDR3 bases: TGCGCCAGCAGCTTGAGTCGGGACGAGCAGTACTTC. The genes are TRBV5-1 and TRBJ2-7, with unresolved D. The CDR3 is 12 residues long. Germline CDR1 reads SGHRS; CDR2 reads YFSETQ. V was clipped by 1 base and J by 5 bases, with 7 bases between them. The full variable domain, its missing parts supplied by reference TRBV5-1 and TRBJ2-7, is KAGVTQTPRYLIKTRGQQVTLSCSPISGHRSVSWYQQTPGQGLQFLFEYFSETQRNKGNFPGRFSGRQFSNSRSEMNVSTLELGDSALYLCASSLSRDEQYFGPGTRLTVT.

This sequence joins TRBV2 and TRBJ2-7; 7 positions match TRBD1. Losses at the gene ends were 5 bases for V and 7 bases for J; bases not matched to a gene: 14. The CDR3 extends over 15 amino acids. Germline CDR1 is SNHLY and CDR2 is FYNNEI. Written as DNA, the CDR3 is TGTGCCAGCAGTCGATCCGGGACAGTAGGTTCAGAGCAGTACTTC. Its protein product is CASSRSGTVGSEQYF.